This TCR beta chain was observed in a study of blood T cell repertoires in COVID-19. Overall study context: Acute-phase and convalescent COVID-19 samples originated in the United States, Italy and Spain. PBMCs, B-cell-depleted T cells, or T cells provided the cDNA or gDNA that made up the material.

TCRdb's table, derived via immunoSEQ multiplex PCR, lists solely in-frame clones and lacks some. The sample has fewer than 250,000 clones, around 84% seen once. The CDR3 is made up of 12 amino acids. V dropped 10 bases and J dropped 5 bases, with 12 bases sitting between them. From germline, CDR1 is MRHNA and CDR2 SNTAGT. The source of this sequence is a man aged 60 to 69 with acute or convalescent COVID-19. The chain carries TRBV6-4 and TRBJ2-1, with D maybe TRBD2 (5 bases). The sample consisted of peripheral blood. The DNA of the CDR3 is TGTGCCACTCAAGACGGGAACAATGAGCAGTTCTTC. As protein: CATQDGNNEQFF.